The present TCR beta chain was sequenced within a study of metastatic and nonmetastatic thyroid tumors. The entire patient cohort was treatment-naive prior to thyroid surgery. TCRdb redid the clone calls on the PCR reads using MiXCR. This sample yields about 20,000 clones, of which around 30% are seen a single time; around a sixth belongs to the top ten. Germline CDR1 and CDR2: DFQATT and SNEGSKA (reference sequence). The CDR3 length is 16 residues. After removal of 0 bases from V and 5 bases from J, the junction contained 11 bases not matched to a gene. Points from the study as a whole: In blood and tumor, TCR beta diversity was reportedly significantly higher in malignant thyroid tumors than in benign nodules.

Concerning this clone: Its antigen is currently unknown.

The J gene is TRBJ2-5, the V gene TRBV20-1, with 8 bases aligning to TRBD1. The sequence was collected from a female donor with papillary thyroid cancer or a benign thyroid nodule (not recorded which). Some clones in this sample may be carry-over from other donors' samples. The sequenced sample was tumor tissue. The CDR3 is CSAREDRVISGETQYF. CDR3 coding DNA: TGCAGTGCTAGAGAGGACAGGGTGATCTCCGGTGAGACCCAGTACTTC.